The sequence of this T cell receptor beta chain was determined in a study of blood T cells in healthy people across ages. Findings and caveats of the study: The percentage of naive T cells correlated strongly with TCR beta diversity.

Alongside a J-beta primer mix, a sample-barcoded 5' primer served in a second PCR lasting about 7 to 11 cycles. Every single cDNA molecule received a tag from a template-switch adaptor with 12 random nucleotides. TCRdb re-called the 5' RACE reads with MiXCR, one entry per CDR3 protein. The repertoire holds about 1.1 million distinct CDR3 sequences, more than 30% seen once, with around 14% in the top ten. To note about this clonotype: Its antigen remains unknown.

This CDR3 spans 15 amino acids. The V end was cut by 6 bases, the J end by 0 bases, with 12 bases between. Germline loops: CDR1 SGHTA, CDR2 FQGNSA. The rearrangement joins TRBV7-2 to TRBJ1-3; a possible D gene is TRBD1 (5 bases). This receptor was identified in a man aged 18 to 35 in good health. The sample was blood. The CDR3, as DNA: TGTGCCAGCAGACCGACGGGGACCTCTGGAAACACCATATATTTT. This codes for CASRPTGTSGNTIYF.